Given below is one TCR beta chain in context. Its antigen is currently unknown. This record belongs to a study of regulatory T cells in long-lasting Graves disease. Library construction for TCR beta used iRepertoire HTBI primers and Arm-PCR of CDR3 regions. One entry per CDR3 protein, called by TCRdb with MiXCR from the multiplex PCR reads. This table holds around 320,000 distinct CDR3 sequences, around 17% found once. The CDR3 is 17 amino acids. The germline gives CDR1 SGHTA, CDR2 FQGTGA. The V gene lost 3 bases and the J gene lost 5 bases, with 19 bases spanning the gap. Time point here: newly diagnosed GD, antithyroid drugs for less than 3 months. PBMC-extracted RNA yielded the TCR library. Findings and limits, study-wide: TRBV28, TRBJ1-2 and TRBJ2-5 were favored in persistent disease.

These data are also associated with another study on T cells in Graves' hyperthyroidism and ophthalmopathy. From that study: Patients between 18 and 65 years old had hyperthyroidism, newly diagnosed and lasting under 2 months. Expanded thyroid clonotypes (above 0.001) were mostly also found in blood. A model using 13 V-J features told ophthalmopathy apart from stable hyperthyroidism.

The TCR originated in a man aged 35 to 55 with Graves disease. This chain uses TRBV7-3 with TRBJ2-2; TRBD1 or TRBD2 may be the D gene (5 bases each). Sample: peripheral blood mononuclear cells (PBMCs), taken at new diagnosis, from a patient treated with antithyroid drugs. The CDR3 spells CASSFDRVGGETGELFF. The DNA for the CDR3 is TGTGCCAGCAGCTTCGATCGGGTTGGGGGAGAGACCGGGGAGCTGTTTTTT.